Detailed here is one T cell receptor beta chain. Its antigen is still unknown. A much larger clone lies one base from this, so it may be a read error. The germline CDR1 and CDR2 sequences are SGHKS and YYEKEE (reference sequence). V lost 3 bases and J 11 bases, leaving 23 bases between the germline ends. CDR3 length equals 15 residues. This sample is drawn from a study of blood T cells in healthy people across ages. Study background: When template switching was applied, about one barcoded beta molecule was captured per two T cells.

Broader study findings: Naive CD4+ cell counts and diversity both ran higher in long-lived than in aged donors.

A second about 7 to 11 cycle PCR used barcoded and J-beta primers. Carrying 12 random nucleotides, a template-switch adaptor labeled each individual cDNA molecule. TCRdb reprocessed the 5' RACE reads via MiXCR and lists one record per CDR3 protein. Found here are 700,000 to 950,000 distinct CDR3 sequences, around 40% of them singletons; the top ten hold 20% to 25%. This TCR was sampled from a woman in her sixties in good health. The chain employs TRBV5-5 and TRBJ2-5; tentative D call: TRBD2 (5 bases). Sample: blood. CDR3 sequence (DNA): TGTGCCAGCAGCTGGGTTGCAGGTCTAGCCGGAGAGCAGTACTTC. Protein: CASSWVAGLAGEQYF.